What follows describes a single TCR beta chain. No cognate antigen has been identified for it. No base qualities exist here, and no much larger clone lies one base off it. In the paper's terms, the treatment or condition label means: randomized to nivolumab then ipilimumab (arm A) or the reverse (arm B). None of the trial patients had been given prior DNA-damaging chemotherapy. On a FACS Aria II flow cytometer, live CD3+CD8+ cells that were negative for CD19 and CD56 were sorted from thawed PBMCs. Samples came from patients with melanoma in CheckMate 064, a randomized, open-label phase II trial of sequential checkpoint blockade. Leukapheresis was used to collect peripheral blood mononuclear cells, which were then purified with Ficoll-Paque and frozen in human serum with roughly 10% DMSO. Right after sorting, the blood CD3+CD8+ cells were verified to be >98% pure, and DNA extraction followed. The data were taken from a study of sequential checkpoint blockade in melanoma (dated by TCRdb to about 2019). For the study in its entirety: Patients were assigned by 1:1 randomization to either first-line nivolumab followed by ipilimumab (arm A) or ipilimumab followed by nivolumab (arm B). Both trial sequences were followed by maintenance nivolumab. General findings and caveats noted by the study authors: The model for predicting response that combines TCR metrics with mutation burden needs to be validated in larger, independent patient cohorts.

Measured from the cysteine to the phenylalanine, the CDR3 is 13 residues long. The DNA shown is the 39-base CDR3, in frame from base 1. V is cut by 6 bases and J by 3 bases, and the space between the germline ends is 11 bases. CDR1 and CDR2, per the germline V gene (reference sequence), are MNHEY and SMNVEV. TCRbeta CDR3 regions were immunosequenced from genomic DNA with the immunoSEQ Assay. Genomic DNA was amplified by bias-controlled multiplex PCR before high-throughput sequencing. Per the authors' processing: To quantify the absolute abundance of each unique TCRbeta CDR3 region, the sequences were collapsed and filtered. Clonality, defined as 1 minus Pielou's evenness, was calculated using only productive rearrangements. A previously published method was used to identify clones whose frequencies were significantly greater in on-treatment samples than in baseline samples. Sourced from immuneACCESS, this table was stored by TCRdb with only in-frame sequences that have V and J called. A share of the clones is absent; for the studies checked, an unresolved V gene accounts for under half, and the remainder has no known explanation. The V and J calls and clone size were taken over from that table, and D and trimming were inferred from the DNA. Counted in this sample were 23,000 or so clones; around 70% of them appeared once. The leading ten clones occupy under 20% of the sample.

The TCR sequence derives from a human donor with melanoma. Recombination connected TRBV27 to TRBJ1-1, with no confidently assigned D gene. The sample in question was CD8+ T cells sorted from blood (inferred from file names), obtained from a patient given nivolumab and ipilimumab in sequence. In nucleotide form, the sequence is TGTGCCAGCAGCCCGGGAATGTACACTGAAGCTTTCTTT. Its protein is CASSPGMYTEAFF.